The 30 T cell receptor beta chains below come from one sample, sequenced in a study of T cell repertoires in cytomegalovirus infection. From the reads, TCRdb called clonotypes with MiXCR, one entry per CDR3 protein. This sample has about 740,000 distinct CDR3 sequences; around a third occur once, and the top ten carry 18%. The antigens these receptors bind are not known. The sample consisted of cultured PBMCs, taken from culture after CMV antigen stimulation. All receptors come from a human donor in good health (CMV status not recorded). Some clones in this sample may be carry-over from other donors' samples.

The chain links TRBV28 to TRBJ1-5; D is unresolved. This CDR3 has 16 amino acids. Trimming left V 2 bases short and J 5 bases short, with 16 bases between. Germline CDR1 MDHEN, CDR2 SYDVKM. CDR3 residues: CASSLTTGEIYQPQHF. Written as DNA, the CDR3 is TGTGCCAGCAGTTTAACCACGGGCGAAATCTATCAGCCCCAGCATTTT.

CDR3 residues: CASSGFRGSYEQYF. CDR3 nucleotides: TGTGCCAGCAGTGGTTTTCGGGGCTCCTACGAGCAGTACTTC. This chain uses TRBV2 with TRBJ2-7; a weak D match, TRBD2 (5 bases). Germline lookup yields CDR1 SNHLY and CDR2 FYNNEI. Between the trimmed V and J ends, which lost 4 bases and 0 bases, there was a span of 10 bases. The CDR3 contains 14 residues.

The table lists this clonotype with a few counts. The V gene is TRBV6-9, the J gene TRBJ2-2; D is possibly TRBD2 (6 bases). Germline loops: CDR1 MNHGY, CDR2 SVAAGI. This CDR3 has 13 residues. The CDR3 protein is CAQRGGNTGELFF. The CDR3 nucleotides are TGTGCACAACGGGGAGGGAACACCGGGGAGCTGTTTTTT.

Points on this clonotype: Since no conserved phenylalanine or tryptophan closes the CDR3, a read error is the likely cause. This rearrangement joins TRBV7-8 to TRBJ1-5; D is undetermined. This CDR3 has 13 residues. CDR1 SGHVS and CDR2 FQNEAQ come from the germline V gene. Trimming stripped 1 base from V and 6 bases from J, with 7 bases between. The DNA for the CDR3 is TGTGCCAGCAGCTTAGTAATGGGTCAGCCCCAGCATTCT. Amino acids: CASSLVMGQPQHS.

This chain uses TRBV4-1 with TRBJ1-6; D is possibly TRBD1 (5 bases). This CDR3 is built from 16 residues. V gave up 1 base and J gave up 10 bases, with 17 bases separating them. CDR1 MGHRA and CDR2 YSYEKL come from the germline V gene. In DNA form, the CDR3 reads TGCGCCAGCAGCCAAGTCCCCGGGACGGATTGGTCACCCCTCCACTTT. This codes for CASSQVPGTDWSPLHF.

This rearrangement joins TRBV5-1 to TRBJ2-5; 10 bases line up with TRBD1. There are 15 residues in the CDR3. J was trimmed by 8 bases and V by 3 bases; bases with no gene match: 10. Per germline, CDR1 SGHRS and CDR2 YFSETQ. In DNA, the CDR3 is TGCGCCAGCAGCTCCCGGGACAGGGGATCGGGTACCCAGTACTTC. This encodes CASSSRDRGSGTQYF.

V and J are TRBV7-8 and TRBJ2-7; the D gene is possibly TRBD1 (5 bases). This CDR3 comprises 14 residues. The germline gives CDR1 SGHVS, CDR2 FQNEAQ. V was clipped by 6 bases and J by 9 bases, with 21 bases between them. This chain's CDR3 is CASSSKQGIMVQYF. CDR3 coding DNA: TGTGCCAGCAGTTCGAAGCAGGGTATAATGGTGCAGTACTTC. The whole variable domain, filled in from reference TRBV7-8 and TRBJ2-7, reads GAGVSQSPRYKVAKRGQDVALRCDPISGHVSLFWYQQALGQGPEFLTYFQNEAQLDKSGLPSDRFFAERPEGSVSTLKIQRTQQEDSAVYLCASSSKQGIMVQYFGPGTRLTVT.

The CDR3 DNA is TGTGCCAGCAGTTTTGGTCAGGGGGACACAGATACGCAGTATTTT. Translated: CASSFGQGDTDTQYF. The chain joins TRBV28 to TRBJ2-3, with 7 positions matching TRBD1. The V gene end was trimmed by 3 bases and the J gene end by 2 bases; junction bases not matched to a gene: 5. The length of the CDR3 is 15 residues. Germline V gives CDR1 MDHEN, CDR2 SYDVKM.

CDR3 protein: CASSFQTGNYEQYF. The CDR3, as DNA: TGTGCCAGCAGCTTTCAGACAGGGAACTACGAGCAGTACTTC. This sequence joins TRBV7-2 and TRBJ2-7; 7 bases line up with TRBD1. In germline, CDR1 is SGHTA, CDR2 FQGNSA. V shed 3 bases, J shed 3 bases, and the junction held 5 bases outside the gene matches. The CDR3 covers 14 residues.

This clonotype has just a few counts. The V call is TRBV7-2, the J call TRBJ1-4; 7 bases fit TRBD1. The CDR3 totals 15 residues. Trimming at V came to 4 bases and at J to 10 bases, leaving 12 bases not matched to a gene. CDR1 and CDR2 from the germline V gene are SGHTA and FQGNSA. CDR3 residues: CASSSDRAPHGKLFF. The CDR3 DNA sequence: TGTGCCAGCAGCTCAGACAGGGCCCCACATGGAAAACTGTTTTTT.

The chain is built from TRBV20-1 and TRBJ2-1; perhaps TRBD2 as D (5 bases). In germline, CDR1 is DFQATT, CDR2 SNEGSKA (reference sequence). This CDR3 is 13 amino acids long. V was clipped by 6 bases and J by 5 bases, with 14 bases between them. Here the CDR3 DNA reads TGCAGTGCGGAAGCGGAGTTAGACAATGAGCAGTTCTTC. Protein sequence: CSAEAELDNEQFF.

For the CDR3, the DNA is TGTGCCAGCAGTTTCAAGGGACCCTACGAGCAGTACTTC. This encodes CASSFKGPYEQYF. V gene TRBV27 combines with J gene TRBJ2-7; the D gene could be TRBD1 or TRBD2 (5 bases each). V lost 3 bases, J lost 2 bases, and 8 bases lay in between. This CDR3 is 13 amino acids long. Germline values: CDR1 MNHEY, CDR2 SMNVEV (reference sequence).

This clonotype showed up just once. A much more abundant neighbour one base away suggests this may be a read error. The chain has TRBV7-6 and TRBJ2-6; D gene ambiguous. CDR3 size: 14 residues. Germline-derived CDR1 and CDR2 are SGHVS and FNYEAQ. Between the trimmed V and J ends, which lost 5 bases and 3 bases, there was a span of 8 bases. CDR3 sequence: CASSPQSGANVLTF. The CDR3 coding sequence is TGTGCCAGCAGCCCCCAGAGTGGGGCCAACGTCCTGACTTTC.

This clonotype was counted only a few times. This sequence joins TRBV20-1 and TRBJ1-5; D is unresolved. The CDR3 runs to 14 residues. V was cut by 3 bases and J by 3 bases, with 12 bases left in between. Germline V gene lookup returns CDR1 DFQATT and CDR2 SNEGSKA (reference sequence). The CDR3 DNA follows: TGCAGTGCTAGCCAGCGACGACCCAATCAGCCCCAGCATTTT. As protein: CSASQRRPNQPQHF.

This clonotype was picked up one time. The chain recombines TRBV20-1 with TRBJ1-1; no firm D call. CDR3 size: 13 residues. V shed 6 bases and J shed 2 bases, with 13 bases lying between them. Germline CDR1 DFQATT, CDR2 SNEGSKA (reference sequence). Written as DNA, the CDR3 is TGCAGTGCCTCCCCCCACAAAAACACTGAAGCTTTCTTT. It yields the protein CSASPHKNTEAFF.

The chain links TRBV19 to TRBJ2-7, with 8 bases fitting TRBD1. Trimming at V came to 7 bases and at J to 4 bases, leaving 12 bases not matched to a gene. The germline V gene encodes CDR1 LNHDA and CDR2 SQIVND (reference sequence). This CDR3 is 15 amino acids long. CDR3: CASTLTGTGNYEQYF. In DNA, the CDR3 is TGTGCCAGTACCCTAACCGGGACAGGTAATTACGAGCAGTACTTC.

The chain combines TRBV12-5 with TRBJ2-7; D gene ambiguous. CDR3 size: 15 residues. The germline V and J ends were trimmed by 7 bases and 2 bases, with 18 bases remaining between them. Germline CDR1 LGHNT, CDR2 FRNRAP. The CDR3 region is CASAPDGGFTYEQYF. Written as DNA, the CDR3 is TGTGCTAGTGCCCCCGACGGCGGATTTACCTACGAGCAGTACTTC.

The chain recombines TRBV28 with TRBJ2-3; 12 bases align to TRBD2. CDR1 and CDR2 from the germline V gene are MDHEN and SYDVKM. The CDR3 sequence is 16 residues long. The trim removed 6 bases at V and 7 bases at J, leaving 11 bases unmatched. CDR3 amino acids: CASRTLAGGGKHTQYF. CDR3 bases: TGTGCCAGCAGAACACTAGCGGGGGGCGGTAAACATACGCAGTATTTT.

In nucleotides, the CDR3 is TGCAGTGCTAGTGTCAATGAGCAGTTCTTC. This sequence encodes CSASVNEQFF. The rearrangement links TRBV20-1 to TRBJ2-1; D remains unclear. Germline CDR1 and CDR2: DFQATT and SNEGSKA (reference sequence). Trimming removed 3 bases from V and 6 bases from J, with 3 bases in between. The CDR3 contains 10 residues.

V is TRBV7-6 and J is TRBJ2-1; 9 nucleotides line up with TRBD1. The CDR3 extends over 18 amino acids. Germline CDR1 SGHVS, CDR2 FNYEAQ. V gave up 5 bases and J gave up 3 bases; unmatched junction bases: 14. CDR3 sequence: CASSLGQGHVPYYNEQFF. The CDR3 coding sequence is TGTGCCAGCAGCCTCGGACAGGGGCATGTCCCGTACTACAATGAGCAGTTCTTC.

The rearrangement uses TRBV2 and TRBJ1-4, with 7 bases aligning to TRBD1. There are 13 residues in the CDR3. Trimming cost V 7 bases and J 5 bases; bases outside gene matches: 4. Germline V CDR1 and CDR2: SNHLY, FYNNEI. CDR3 sequence: CASTGTENEKLFF. DNA of the CDR3: TGTGCCAGCACTGGGACAGAGAATGAAAAACTGTTTTTT.

V gene TRBV28 combines with J gene TRBJ1-4; D is possibly TRBD1 (6 bases). Trimming stripped 6 bases from V and 5 bases from J, with 16 bases between. CDR3 length: 15 amino acids. CDR1 and CDR2 from the germline V gene are MDHEN and SYDVKM. The chain's CDR3 is CASRPQGGGNEKLFF. In nucleotides, the CDR3 is TGTGCCAGCAGGCCACAGGGCGGTGGGAATGAAAAACTGTTTTTT.

This sequence joins TRBV19 and TRBJ1-1, with D unclear. Trimming took 4 bases from V and 1 from J, leaving 13 bases between them. Germline V gene lookup returns CDR1 LNHDA and CDR2 SQIVND (reference sequence). This CDR3 region has 15 residues. This CDR3 is CASSTRGRGNTEAFF. For the CDR3, the DNA is TGTGCCAGTAGTACCCGCGGCCGGGGGAACACTGAAGCTTTCTTT.

The chain recombines TRBV12-3 or TRBV12-4 with TRBJ1-2; maybe TRBD1 (6 bases). The CDR3 contains 15 residues. The V and J ends lost 4 bases and 2 bases respectively, with 14 bases between them. In nucleotides, the CDR3 is TGTGCCAGCAGTTCCCGTAGGGGGGCAAACTATGGCTACACCTTC. Residues: CASSSRRGANYGYTF.

This clonotype has ten or more counts. V and J are TRBV7-2 and TRBJ1-3; D call uncertain. The CDR3 sequence is 18 residues long. Germline CDR1 reads SGHTA; CDR2 reads FQGNSA. Trimming cost V 5 bases and J 0 bases, with 20 bases left between them. The CDR3 loop reads CASSLTTLSSTSGNTIYF. CDR3 DNA: TGTGCCAGCAGCCTAACGACACTCTCATCTACCTCTGGAAACACCATATATTTT.

The chain combines TRBV7-2 with TRBJ2-2; unclear D gene. Germline CDR1 and CDR2: SGHTA and FQGNSA. The V gene lost 4 bases and the J gene lost 3 bases, with 6 bases spanning the gap. This CDR3 region has 13 residues. CDR3 loop: CASSSGHTGELFF. The CDR3 DNA reads TGTGCCAGCAGCTCTGGGCACACCGGGGAGCTGTTTTTT.

As to this clonotype: A read error may account for a junction end that differs from germline. The CDR3 sequence: CAIGETGINTDTQYF. CDR3 in DNA: TGTGCCATCGGTGAGACGGGGATCAATACAGATACGCAGTATTTT. The chain recombines TRBV10-3 with TRBJ2-3; D is possibly TRBD2 (5 bases). Looked up from germline, CDR1 is ENHRY and CDR2 is SYGVKD. The CDR3 has 15 amino acids.

The chain links TRBV7-2 to TRBJ1-6; TRBD1 matches 8 bases. The CDR3 is 15 residues long. Germline CDR1 is SGHTA and CDR2 is FQGNSA. The junction had 8 bases not matched to a gene; V was cut back by 3 bases and J by 10 bases. The DNA for the CDR3 is TGTGCCAGCAGCTTCCGGACAGGGACAGACTCACCCCTCCACTTT. Protein sequence: CASSFRTGTDSPLHF.

The CDR3 spells CASSQASVTEAFF. CDR3 DNA sequence: TGTGCCAGCAGCCAAGCTTCCGTCACTGAAGCTTTCTTT. This sequence joins TRBV3-1 and TRBJ1-1; D remains unclear. The CDR3 consists of 13 residues. The germline CDR1 and CDR2 sequences are LGHDT and YNNKEL (reference sequence). V gave up 1 base and J gave up 4 bases, with 7 bases separating them.

The sample holds many counts of this clonotype. The chain is built from TRBV7-6 and TRBJ1-1; TRBD1 might be the D (5 bases). CDR1 and CDR2 from the germline V gene are SGHVS and FNYEAQ. V was cut by 6 bases and J by 1 base, with 9 bases left in between. The CDR3 contains 13 residues. CDR3 region: CASSTGTNTEAFF. CDR3 DNA: TGTGCCAGCAGTACCGGGACGAACACTGAAGCTTTCTTT.